This T cell receptor beta chain was profiled in a study of radiotherapy plus CTLA-4 blockade in lung cancer. Measured with immunoSEQ multiplex PCR; TCRdb has only the in-frame clones, and not every one. The sample holds roughly 69,000 clones, less than 85% seen once. This CDR3 comprises 14 residues. Germline assignment: CDR1 GTSNPN and CDR2 SVGIG (reference sequence). Trimming shortened V by 4 bases and J by 5 bases, and 17 bases separated the two germline ends. The chain uses TRBV30 and TRBJ1-1; D call uncertain. Material: peripheral blood, obtained from a patient treated with radiotherapy plus ipilimumab. This receptor was identified in a human donor with non-small cell lung cancer whose response to radiotherapy plus ipilimumab could not be evaluated. Some clones in this sample may be carry-over from other donors' samples. The CDR3 protein is CAWIAGSGRTEAFF. In nucleotides, the CDR3 is TGTGCCTGGATTGCGGGGTCGGGGAGGACTGAAGCTTTCTTT.